The 21 T cell receptor beta chains below all came from one sample that was sequenced in a study of T cells after yellow fever vaccination (dated 2019 in TCRdb). Library preparation was by 5' RACE. Sequenced using an Illumina NovaSeq 6000. Using fastp trimming at Q25 and MiXCR clonotype assembly, TCRdb reanalyzed the public sequencing data and kept in-frame beta chains. Identical CDR3 protein sequences are pooled into one entry, listed with their most common genes and DNA. Present in this sample are approximately 450,000 distinct CDR3 sequences, about 19% of which were seen just once. The ten most abundant clones make up 15% to 20% of the sample. The treatment or condition label, as the study defines it: live attenuated yellow fever vaccine strain. This sample comprised PBMCs, obtained before the yellow fever booster vaccination. The receptor source for this set is a man between 18 and 35 years old who received the YFV17D yellow fever vaccine.

This clonotype was found a few times. The chain has TRBV6-5 and TRBJ2-7; no clear D gene. Trimming cost V 5 bases and J 2 bases, with 10 bases left between them. Germline V gene sequence: CDR1 MNHEY, CDR2 SVGAGI. There are 13 residues in the CDR3. CDR3 loop: CASSALYPYEQYF. CDR3 coding DNA: TGTGCCAGCAGTGCACTATACCCCTACGAGCAGTACTTC.

This clonotype has a count of ten or more. The rearrangement joins TRBV7-8 to TRBJ1-6; D may be TRBD1 (5 bases). The germline gives CDR1 SGHVS, CDR2 FQNEAQ. Trimming left V 4 bases short and J 10 bases short, with 20 bases between. The CDR3 totals 16 residues. Here the CDR3 DNA reads TGTGCCAGCAGCTCCCCCAGGAGAGGGGACGGATCACCCCTCCACTTT. Translation: CASSSPRRGDGSPLHF.

This clonotype was recorded a few times. The chain recombines TRBV29-1 with TRBJ2-3; D may be TRBD1 (6 bases). Trimming took 7 bases from V and 0 from J, leaving 11 bases between them. Germline-derived CDR1 and CDR2 are SQVTM and ANQGSEA. The CDR3 is 13 amino acids. CDR3 DNA: TGCAGCGCGGGGACATGGAGCACAGATACGCAGTATTTT. Translating it yields CSAGTWSTDTQYF.

The rearrangement links TRBV6-2 or TRBV6-3 to TRBJ2-2; D unclear. The V end lost 10 bases, the J end lost 4 bases, and 16 bases lay between the germline ends. Germline V lookup: CDR1 MNHEY, CDR2 SVGEGT. The CDR3 covers 14 residues. This CDR3 reads CATLPVTVTGELFF. CDR3 DNA sequence: TGTGCCACCTTACCGGTTACAGTCACCGGGGAGCTGTTTTTT.

The chain is built from TRBV5-6 and TRBJ2-5, with 7 positions matching TRBD1. Germline CDR1 is SGHDT and CDR2 is YYEEEE. The CDR3 contains 14 residues. V lost 3 bases to trimming and J lost 5 bases; unmatched junction nucleotides: 7. CDR3 sequence reads: CASSWGRGYETQYF. In nucleotides, the CDR3 is TGTGCCAGCAGCTGGGGCAGGGGGTACGAGACCCAGTACTTC. The variable domain in full, completed from reference TRBV5-6 and TRBJ2-5, reads DAGVTQSPTHLIKTRGQQVTLRCSPKSGHDTVSWYQQALGQGPQFIFQYYEEEERQRGNFPDRFSGHQFPNYSSELNVNALLLGDSALYLCASSWGRGYETQYFGPGTRLLVL.

The V and J genes are TRBV5-5 and TRBJ2-3; the D gene is possibly TRBD2 (5 bases). V gave up 2 bases and J gave up 4 bases, with 11 bases separating them. Germline lookup yields CDR1 SGHKS and CDR2 YYEKEE (reference sequence). The CDR3 spans 14 residues. Here the CDR3 DNA reads TGTGCCAGCAGCTTTTCGCGGGTCGCAGATACGCAGTATTTT. Its translation is CASSFSRVADTQYF.

J is TRBJ2-3 and V is TRBV15, with a tentative D call TRBD1 (5 bases). Germline V gene sequence: CDR1 LNHNV, CDR2 YYDKDF (reference sequence). The V end was cut by 6 bases, the J end by 2 bases, with 9 bases between. The CDR3 loop spans 13 amino acids. The CDR3 sequence: CATSAGNTDTQYF. The CDR3, as DNA: TGTGCCACCAGTGCAGGGAACACAGATACGCAGTATTTT.

The chain recombines TRBV12-3 or TRBV12-4 with TRBJ1-1, with 10 bases that match TRBD1. The CDR3 loop spans 16 amino acids. Losses at the gene ends were 4 bases for V and 3 bases for J; bases not matched to a gene: 8. The CDR3 nucleotides read TGTGCCAGCAGTTCCGGGACAGGGGATAGGCACACTGAAGCTTTCTTT. It translates to CASSSGTGDRHTEAFF.

The gene calls are TRBV6-5 and TRBJ1-5; no firm D call. CDR1 is MNHEY, CDR2 SVGAGI, per germline. Trimming took 6 bases from V and 2 from J, leaving 8 bases between them. The CDR3 consists of 13 residues. CDR3 nucleotide sequence: TGTGCCAGCAGAGAATACGGCAATCAGCCCCAGCATTTT. This gives the protein CASREYGNQPQHF.

At least ten counts were recorded for this clonotype. The chain has TRBV5-1 and TRBJ1-4; D ambiguous. Germline V gives CDR1 SGHRS, CDR2 YFSETQ. V lost 4 bases and J lost 0, with 10 bases in between. The CDR3 runs to 15 residues. The DNA for the CDR3 is TGCGCCAGCAGCCCAACTGTGTCAACTAATGAAAAACTGTTTTTT. It codes for CASSPTVSTNEKLFF. The full variable domain, rest sourced from reference TRBV5-1 and TRBJ1-4, is KAGVTQTPRYLIKTRGQQVTLSCSPISGHRSVSWYQQTPGQGLQFLFEYFSETQRNKGNFPGRFSGRQFSNSRSEMNVSTLELGDSALYLCASSPTVSTNEKLFFGSGTQLSVL.

The chain uses TRBV11-2 and TRBJ2-5; either TRBD1 or TRBD2 may fit D (5 bases each). The ends were cut back, 6 bases at V and 1 base at J, with 15 bases in the middle. CDR1 is SGHAT and CDR2 is FQNNGV in the germline V gene. The CDR3 has 15 amino acids. In DNA, the CDR3 is TGTGCCAGCAGAAAACCGGGACGTCGCCAAGAGACCCAGTACTTC. Protein sequence: CASRKPGRRQETQYF.

Ten or more counts support this clonotype. The chain combines TRBV4-3 with TRBJ1-2; D uncertain. Germline values: CDR1 LGHNA, CDR2 YSLEER. CDR3 length equals 15 residues. Trimming took off 1 base at V and 2 bases at J, with 11 bases between the two ends. CDR3 DNA sequence: TGCGCCAGCAGCCAAGCCCCCTCGGGGAACTATGGCTACACCTTC. Translating it yields CASSQAPSGNYGYTF.

This clonotype was recorded a few times. J is TRBJ2-1 and V is TRBV5-1; 8 nucleotides match TRBD2. The V segment lost 4 bases and the J segment 3 bases; nucleotides outside the gene matches: 9. The length of the CDR3 is 16 residues. Germline assignment: CDR1 SGHRS and CDR2 YFSETQ. CDR3: CASSTGASGFYNEQFF. The DNA of the CDR3 is TGCGCCAGCAGCACTGGGGCTAGCGGGTTCTACAATGAGCAGTTCTTC.

There are a few counts of this clonotype. This rearrangement joins TRBV29-1 to TRBJ2-7; D ambiguous. The CDR3 spans 13 residues. V lost 4 bases and J 7 bases, leaving 17 bases between the germline ends. Germline V lookup: CDR1 SQVTM, CDR2 ANQGSEA. Written as DNA, the CDR3 is TGCAGCGTTGTAGACACCGCCGCTGGGGAGCAGTACTTC. Amino acid sequence: CSVVDTAAGEQYF.

The chain couples TRBV7-3 to TRBJ2-2; 11 bases fit TRBD1. The length of the CDR3 is 18 residues. Germline assignment: CDR1 SGHTA and CDR2 FQGTGA. J gave up 6 bases and V 2 bases, and 11 bases lay outside the gene matches. Written as DNA, the CDR3 is TGTGCCAGCAGCTTATCGCGGGGTGGACAGGGGGCATCCGGGGAGCTGTTTTTT. Encoded protein: CASSLSRGGQGASGELFF.

This clonotype has only a few counts. V and J are TRBV5-1 and TRBJ2-3; 10 bases align to TRBD1. The CDR3 is 16 residues long. Germline-derived CDR1 and CDR2 are SGHRS and YFSETQ. V was clipped by 2 bases and J by 2 bases; unmatched bases: 5. The CDR3 reads CASSFPRQGATDTQYF. DNA of the CDR3: TGCGCCAGCAGCTTCCCGAGACAGGGGGCCACAGATACGCAGTATTTT.

The gene calls are TRBV14 and TRBJ2-3; tentative D call: TRBD2 (5 bases). V lost 1 base to trimming and J lost 4 bases, with 6 bases between them. CDR3 length equals 13 residues. CDR1 is SGHDN, CDR2 FVKESK, per germline. CDR3 bases: TGTGCCAGCAGCCAAGTAGCGTCAGATACGCAGTATTTT. Its translation: CASSQVASDTQYF.

The chain is built from TRBV5-1 and TRBJ1-3; D gene uncertain. The CDR3 is 15 residues long. V dropped 3 bases and J dropped 1 base, with 11 bases sitting between them. Germline CDR1 SGHRS, CDR2 YFSETQ. The CDR3 DNA is TGCGCCAGCAGCTCCCGTGGGGAATCTGGAAACACCATATATTTT. It yields the protein CASSSRGESGNTIYF.

This clonotype has more than one count but fewer than ten. The chain carries TRBV7-9 and TRBJ2-7, with a tentative D call TRBD1 (6 bases). The CDR3 spans 13 residues. Germline CDR1 and CDR2: SEHNR and FQNEAQ (reference sequence). V shed 5 bases and J shed 3 bases, with 11 bases lying between them. The CDR3 here is CASSRTDFYEQYV. In DNA form, the CDR3 reads TGTGCCAGCAGCCGGACAGATTTCTACGAGCAGTACGTC.

This chain links TRBV12-3 or TRBV12-4 with TRBJ1-1; D is undetermined. V dropped 3 bases and J dropped 4 bases, with 9 bases sitting between them. CDR3 length: 13 amino acids. The CDR3 nucleotides are TGTGCCAGCAGTTTGGGGAGTAGCACTGAAGCTTTCTTT. As protein: CASSLGSSTEAFF.

A few counts support this clonotype. The V call is TRBV28, the J call TRBJ1-1; D is unclear. The V end lost 6 bases, the J end lost 3 bases, and 11 bases lay between the germline ends. The CDR3 length is 13 residues. Germline V gene sequence: CDR1 MDHEN, CDR2 SYDVKM. CDR3 in amino acids: CASRPSAYTEAFF. CDR3 bases: TGTGCCAGCAGGCCGTCGGCCTACACTGAAGCTTTCTTT. Full variable domain (missing parts from reference TRBV28 and TRBJ1-1): DVKVTQSSRYLVKRTGEKVFLECVQDMDHENMFWYRQDPGLGLRLIYFSYDVKMKEKGDIPEGYSVSREKKERFSLILESASTNQTSMYLCASRPSAYTEAFFGQGTRLTVV.